The next 6 T cell receptor beta chains were all read from a single sample in a study of blood T cell repertoires in COVID-19. Profiling relied on immunoSEQ multiplex PCR, and the TCRdb table lists in-frame clones only, not all of them. This sample carries under 300,000 clones, approximately 85% of them seen once, and the ten largest clones take 9% to 15%. The sequenced sample consisted of peripheral blood. Every receptor here comes from a man aged 80 or over with acute or convalescent COVID-19.

This rearrangement joins TRBV18 to TRBJ1-1; 9 bases are shared with TRBD1. The germline V gene has CDR1 KGHSH and CDR2 LQKENI. With 3 bases clipped from V and 4 bases from J, the junction kept 0 bases outside the gene matches. The CDR3 contains 13 residues. The CDR3 DNA sequence: TGTGCCAGCTCACCGACAGGGGGCACTGAAGCTTTCTTT. Translating gives CASSPTGGTEAFF. The complete variable domain, with remaining parts taken from reference TRBV18 and TRBJ1-1, reads NAGVMQNPRHLVRRRGQEARLRCSPMKGHSHVYWYRQLPEEGLKFMVYLQKENIIDESGMPKERFSAEFPKEGPSILRIQQVVRGDSAAYFCASSPTGGTEAFFGQGTRLTVV.

V and J are TRBV18 and TRBJ2-1, with 11 positions matching TRBD2. V gave up 2 bases and J gave up 0 bases; unmatched junction bases: 3. The CDR3 is 17 residues long. In germline, CDR1 is KGHSH, CDR2 LQKENI. The CDR3 sequence: CASSPKLAGDSYNEQFF. CDR3 in DNA: TGTGCCAGCTCACCAAAACTAGCGGGGGACTCCTACAATGAGCAGTTCTTC.

The chain recombines TRBV14 with TRBJ1-1, with TRBD1 identical over 11 bases. The CDR3 sequence is 13 residues long. V dropped 1 base and J dropped 11; count of bases not matched to a gene: 3. CDR1 is SGHDN and CDR2 is FVKESK in the germline V gene. For the CDR3, the DNA is TGTGCCAGCAGCCAAGGGACAGGGGGCGCCGCTTTCTTT. Protein: CASSQGTGGAAFF.

This chain connects TRBV6-5 to TRBJ1-2; 9 bases align to TRBD1. The germline V gene has CDR1 MNHEY and CDR2 SVGAGI. Unmatched junction bases numbered 7, after V lost 7 bases and J lost 4 bases. CDR3 size: 14 residues. The CDR3 sequence: CASKTGGEGYGYTF. In DNA form, the CDR3 reads TGTGCCAGCAAAACAGGGGGCGAGGGCTATGGCTACACCTTC.

V usage is TRBV28 and J usage is TRBJ1-2; TRBD1 might be the D (5 bases). The ends were cut back, 10 bases at V and 7 bases at J, with 16 bases in the middle. Looked up from germline, CDR1 is MDHEN and CDR2 is SYDVKM. This CDR3 has 12 residues. The CDR3 DNA reads as TGTGCCACCCAAACGGGGGTGGGTGGCTACACCTTC. Its translation is CATQTGVGGYTF.

This clone was seen only a few times. The chain is built from TRBV9 and TRBJ1-3; TRBD1 is a possible D gene (5 bases). V was cut by 5 bases and J by 0 bases, with 12 bases left in between. Per germline, CDR1 SGDLS and CDR2 YYNGEE. CDR3 length: 15 amino acids. CDR3 sequence reads: CASSSGRGSGNTIYF. CDR3 nucleotides: TGTGCCAGCAGTTCAGGGAGGGGCTCTGGAAACACCATATATTTT.